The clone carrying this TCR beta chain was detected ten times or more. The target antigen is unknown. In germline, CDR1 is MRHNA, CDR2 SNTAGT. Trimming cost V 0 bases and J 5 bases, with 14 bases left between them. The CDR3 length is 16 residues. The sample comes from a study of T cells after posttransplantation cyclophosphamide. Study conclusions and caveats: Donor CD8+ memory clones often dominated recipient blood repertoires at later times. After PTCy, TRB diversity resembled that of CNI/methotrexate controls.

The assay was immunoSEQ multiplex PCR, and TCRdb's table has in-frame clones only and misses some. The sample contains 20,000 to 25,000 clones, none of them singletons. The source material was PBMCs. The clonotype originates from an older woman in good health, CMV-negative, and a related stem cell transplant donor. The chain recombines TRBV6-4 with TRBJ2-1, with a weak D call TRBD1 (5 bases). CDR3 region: CASSDSKRGYNNEQFF. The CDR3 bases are TGTGCCAGCAGTGACTCGAAAAGGGGCTATAACAATGAGCAGTTCTTC.